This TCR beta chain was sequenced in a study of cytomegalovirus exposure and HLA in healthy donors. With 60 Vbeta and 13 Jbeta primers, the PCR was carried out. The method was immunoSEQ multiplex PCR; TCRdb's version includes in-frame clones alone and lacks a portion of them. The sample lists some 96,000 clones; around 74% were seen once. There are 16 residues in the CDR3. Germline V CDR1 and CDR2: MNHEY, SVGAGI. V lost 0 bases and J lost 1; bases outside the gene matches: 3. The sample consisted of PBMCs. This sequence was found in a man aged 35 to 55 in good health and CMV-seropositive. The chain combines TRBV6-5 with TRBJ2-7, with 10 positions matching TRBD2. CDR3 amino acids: CASSYSASGSSYEQYF. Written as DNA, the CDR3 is TGTGCCAGCAGTTACTCGGCTAGCGGGAGTTCCTACGAGCAGTACTTC.